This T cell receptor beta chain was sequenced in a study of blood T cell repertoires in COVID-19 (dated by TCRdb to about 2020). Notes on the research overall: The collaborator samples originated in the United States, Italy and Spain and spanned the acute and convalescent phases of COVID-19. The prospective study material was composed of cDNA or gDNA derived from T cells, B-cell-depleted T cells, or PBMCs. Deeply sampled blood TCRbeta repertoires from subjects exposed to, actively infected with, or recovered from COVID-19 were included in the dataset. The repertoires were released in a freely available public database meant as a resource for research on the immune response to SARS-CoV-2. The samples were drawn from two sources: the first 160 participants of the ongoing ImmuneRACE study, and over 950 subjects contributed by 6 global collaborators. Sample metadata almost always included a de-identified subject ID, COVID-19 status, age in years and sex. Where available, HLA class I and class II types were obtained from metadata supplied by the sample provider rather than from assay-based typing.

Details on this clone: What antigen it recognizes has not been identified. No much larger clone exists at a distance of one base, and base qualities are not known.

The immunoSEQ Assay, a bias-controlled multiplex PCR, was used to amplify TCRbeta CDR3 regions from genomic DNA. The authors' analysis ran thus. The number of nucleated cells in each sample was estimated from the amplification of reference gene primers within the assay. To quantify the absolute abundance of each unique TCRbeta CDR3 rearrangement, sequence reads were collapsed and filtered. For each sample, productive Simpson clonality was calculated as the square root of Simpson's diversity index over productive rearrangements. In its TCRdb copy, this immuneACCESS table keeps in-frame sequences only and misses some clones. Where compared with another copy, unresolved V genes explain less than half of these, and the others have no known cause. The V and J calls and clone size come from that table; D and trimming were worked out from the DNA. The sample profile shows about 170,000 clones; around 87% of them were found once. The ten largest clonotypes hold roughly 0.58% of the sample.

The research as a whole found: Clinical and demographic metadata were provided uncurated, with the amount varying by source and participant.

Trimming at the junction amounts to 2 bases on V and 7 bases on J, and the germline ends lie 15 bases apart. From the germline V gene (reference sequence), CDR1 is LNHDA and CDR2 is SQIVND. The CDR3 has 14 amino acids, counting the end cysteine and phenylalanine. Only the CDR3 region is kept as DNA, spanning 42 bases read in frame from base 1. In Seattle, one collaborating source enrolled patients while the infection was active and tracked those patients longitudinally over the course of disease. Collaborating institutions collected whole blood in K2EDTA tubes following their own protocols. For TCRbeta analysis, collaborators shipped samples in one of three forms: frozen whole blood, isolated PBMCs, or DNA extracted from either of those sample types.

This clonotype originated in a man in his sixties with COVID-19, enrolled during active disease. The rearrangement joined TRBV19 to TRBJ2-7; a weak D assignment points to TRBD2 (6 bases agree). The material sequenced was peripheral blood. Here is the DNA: TGTGCCAGTAGTATACCGGGAGCCTTCGGGGAGCAGTACTTC. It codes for CASSIPGAFGEQYF.